The text below deals with one T cell receptor beta chain. The CDR3 extends over 12 amino acids. Trimming pared 1 base from V and 3 bases from J, leaving 4 bases between. Germline CDR1 and CDR2: SGHNT and YYREEE (reference sequence). The data originate from a study of blood T cell dynamics during melanoma immunotherapy. Study-level background: Metastatic melanoma patients received first-line pembrolizumab or nivolumab plus ipilimumab.

The protocol was immunoSEQ multiplex PCR, while the TCRdb copy is restricted to in-frame clones and leaves out a portion. The data hold about 7,000 clones, with around 81% observed a single time. Time point noted: pre-treatment baseline. Response was assessed by RECIST 1.1 at 12 weeks, except a couple of rapid progressors. This receptor was taken from a human donor with melanoma. The material sequenced was blood, taken from a patient treated with checkpoint blockade. The chain links TRBV5-4 to TRBJ1-1; D uncertain. CDR3 bases: TGTGCCAGCAGCTTGAGGGACACTGAAGCTTTCTTT. Translating it yields CASSLRDTEAFF. Supplemented by reference TRBV5-4 and TRBJ1-1, the full variable domain reads ETGVTQSPTHLIKTRGQQVTLRCSSQSGHNTVSWYQQALGQGPQFIFQYYREEENGRGNFPPRFSGLQFPNYSSELNVNALELDDSALYLCASSLRDTEAFFGQGTRLTVV.